This TCR beta chain was recorded in a study of glioma-infiltrating T cells after dendritic cell vaccination. J lost 0 bases, V lost 5 bases, and 7 bases had no gene match. Germline CDR1 reads MGHRA; CDR2 reads YSYEKL. The CDR3 loop spans 19 amino acids. Profiling relied on immunoSEQ multiplex PCR, and the TCRdb table lists in-frame clones only, not all of them. The sample has around 97,000 clones; 75% to 85% are singletons. The starting material was blood, obtained before dendritic cell vaccination. The receptor was isolated from a human donor with glioblastoma. This chain joins TRBV4-1 and TRBJ2-6; 13 bases map to TRBD2. The CDR3 nucleotides are TGCGCCAGCAGCGGGACTAGCGGGGACCAACCCTCTGGGGCCAACGTCCTGACTTTC. Encoded protein: CASSGTSGDQPSGANVLTF.